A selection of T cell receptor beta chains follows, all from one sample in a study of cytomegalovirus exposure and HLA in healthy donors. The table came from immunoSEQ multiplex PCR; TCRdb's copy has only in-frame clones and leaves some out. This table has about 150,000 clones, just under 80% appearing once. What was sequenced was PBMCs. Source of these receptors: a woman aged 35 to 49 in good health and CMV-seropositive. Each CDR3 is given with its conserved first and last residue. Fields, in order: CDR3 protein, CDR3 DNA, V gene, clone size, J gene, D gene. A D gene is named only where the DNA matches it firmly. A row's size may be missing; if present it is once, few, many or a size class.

CDR3: CASSEDNGQGNSPLHF
DNA: TGTGCCAGCAGTGAAGACAACGGACAGGGGAATTCACCCCTCCACTTT
V: TRBV2
size: .
J: TRBJ1-6
D: TRBD1

CDR3: CASSTGQGNEQYF
DNA: TGTGCCAGCAGCACGGGACAGGGGAACGAGCAGTACTTC
V: TRBV11-2
size: .
J: TRBJ2-7
D: TRBD1

CDR3: CASNRDRYTEAFF
DNA: TGTGCCAGCAACAGAGACAGGTACACTGAAGCTTTCTTT
V: TRBV2
size: .
J: TRBJ1-1
D: .

CDR3: CASSVDTNTGELFF
DNA: TGTGCCAGCAGCGTGGACACGAACACCGGGGAGCTGTTTTTT
V: TRBV5-6
size: .
J: TRBJ2-2
D: .

CDR3: CSVESQPGHPSYNEQFF
DNA: TGCAGCGTTGAATCCCAACCGGGACACCCCTCCTACAATGAGCAGTTCTTC
V: TRBV29-1
size: .
J: TRBJ2-1
D: .

CDR3: CASSWGTGDYNEQFF
DNA: TGCGCCAGCAGTTGGGGGACAGGAGACTACAATGAGCAGTTCTTC
V: TRBV5-1
size: once
J: TRBJ2-1
D: TRBD1

CDR3: CASSPTMDSPLHF
DNA: TGTGCCAGTAGTCCCACTATGGATTCACCCCTCCACTTT
V: TRBV19
size: few
J: TRBJ1-6
D: .

CDR3: CASSLRNTGEEQYF
DNA: TGTGCCAGCAGCTTGAGGAACACGGGGGAAGAGCAGTACTTC
V: TRBV7-6
size: .
J: TRBJ2-7
D: .

CDR3: CSVERRGGLNYGYTF
DNA: TGCAGCGTTGAAAGAAGGGGGGGATTAAACTATGGCTACACCTTC
V: TRBV29-1
size: .
J: TRBJ1-2
D: .

CDR3: CASRFRGSGNTIYF
DNA: TGTGCCAGCCGTTTCAGGGGCTCCGGAAACACCATATATTTT
V: TRBV19
size: .
J: TRBJ1-3
D: .

CDR3: CASSSRIANTGELFF
DNA: TGTGCCAGCAGCTCCAGGATTGCGAACACCGGGGAGCTGTTTTTT
V: TRBV5-4
size: .
J: TRBJ2-2
D: .

CDR3: CASSLAGGGAVEQFF
DNA: TGTGCCAGCAGCTTAGCCGGCGGGGGGGCGGTTGAGCAGTTCTTC
V: TRBV11-3
size: .
J: TRBJ2-1
D: TRBD2

CDR3: CASSRGEIWASPLHF
DNA: TGCGCCAGCAGTCGGGGGGAGATTTGGGCTTCACCCCTCCACTTT
V: TRBV23-1
size: .
J: TRBJ1-6
D: .

CDR3: CASSLERTITEAFF
DNA: TGTGCCAGCAGTTTAGAGAGGACAATCACTGAAGCTTTCTTT
V: TRBV6-5
size: .
J: TRBJ1-1
D: .

CDR3: CASSLSQAGSTQYF
DNA: TGCGCCAGCAGCTTGAGTCAGGCAGGCAGCACCCAGTACTTC
V: TRBV5-1
size: .
J: TRBJ2-5
D: .

CDR3: CASNLGGVRTEAFF
DNA: TGTGCCAGCAATCTCGGCGGGGTTCGAACTGAAGCTTTCTTT
V: TRBV28
size: .
J: TRBJ1-1
D: .

CDR3: CSSRPGDYGYTF
DNA: TGTTCCAGCAGGCCCGGGGACTATGGCTACACCTTC
V: TRBV7-9
size: .
J: TRBJ1-2
D: .

CDR3: CSVEGTGGFGTEAFF
DNA: TGCAGCGTTGAAGGTACAGGGGGGTTCGGAACTGAAGCTTTCTTT
V: TRBV29-1
size: .
J: TRBJ1-1
D: TRBD1

CDR3: CASSRDFRGRTGELFF
DNA: TGTGCCAGCAGCCGAGATTTTAGGGGTCGGACCGGGGAGCTGTTTTTT
V: TRBV4-2
size: .
J: TRBJ2-2
D: .

CDR3: CASSEVMGGVYGYTF
DNA: TGTGCCAGCAGTGAAGTTATGGGGGGAGTTTATGGCTACACCTTC
V: TRBV6-1
size: once
J: TRBJ1-2
D: .

CDR3: CASSLEGRVYGYTF
DNA: TGTGCCAGCAGCTTAGAGGGGCGAGTCTATGGCTACACCTTC
V: TRBV7-2
size: .
J: TRBJ1-2
D: .

CDR3: CASRGTGGPYQETQYF
DNA: TGTGCCAGCAGGGGAACGGGGGGTCCGTACCAAGAGACCCAGTACTTC
V: TRBV5-8
size: .
J: TRBJ2-5
D: TRBD2

CDR3: CATSESGIRVGRGEKLFF
DNA: TGTGCCACCTCCGAATCGGGAATAAGGGTCGGTAGAGGTGAAAAACTGTTTTTT
V: TRBV15
size: .
J: TRBJ1-4
D: .

CDR3: CATGLLHYTGELFF
DNA: TGTGCCACGGGACTACTACATTACACCGGGGAGCTGTTTTTT
V: TRBV30
size: .
J: TRBJ2-2
D: TRBD2

CDR3: CASGLIGGRNGYTF
DNA: TGTGCTAGTGGTTTGATAGGGGGAAGGAATGGCTACACCTTC
V: TRBV12-5
size: .
J: TRBJ1-2
D: .

CDR3: CASSPSGFGRAGNTIYF
DNA: TGTGCCAGCAGCCCCTCAGGTTTTGGTAGAGCTGGAAACACCATATATTTT
V: TRBV5-6
size: once
J: TRBJ1-3
D: .

CDR3: CASRGTGGNSQYF
DNA: TGTGCCAGCAGAGGGACAGGGGGTAACAGTCAGTACTTC
V: TRBV27
size: .
J: TRBJ2-4
D: TRBD1

CDR3: CASRLGGVETQYF
DNA: TGTGCCAGCAGATTAGGAGGGGTCGAGACCCAGTACTTC
V: TRBV2
size: .
J: TRBJ2-5
D: .

CDR3: CASRAGTGAHGYTF
DNA: TGTGCCAGCAGAGCCGGGACAGGGGCTCATGGCTACACCTTC
V: TRBV28
size: .
J: TRBJ1-2
D: TRBD1

CDR3: CASSPQRVNTEAFF
DNA: TGTGCCAGCAGCCCCCAGAGGGTGAACACTGAAGCTTTCTTT
V: TRBV5-4
size: .
J: TRBJ1-1
D: .

CDR3: CASRRGLAYEQYF
DNA: TGTGCCAGCAGGAGGGGGCTGGCCTACGAGCAGTACTTC
V: TRBV6-5
size: .
J: TRBJ2-7
D: TRBD1

CDR3: CASSLQEWGYTF
DNA: TGTGCCAGCAGCCTGCAGGAATGGGGCTACACCTTC
V: TRBV7-9
size: .
J: TRBJ1-2
D: .

CDR3: CASSNNDRNYGYTF
DNA: TGTGCCAGCAGCAATAACGACAGGAACTATGGCTACACCTTC
V: TRBV6-5
size: .
J: TRBJ1-2
D: .

CDR3: CASSLAWANTDTQYF
DNA: TGTGCCAGCAGCTTGGCCTGGGCCAACACAGATACGCAGTATTTT
V: TRBV5-4
size: few
J: TRBJ2-3
D: .

CDR3: CASSRSSQGRDEQYF
DNA: TGTGCCAGCAGCCGTAGCTCCCAGGGGAGGGACGAGCAGTACTTC
V: TRBV9
size: .
J: TRBJ2-7
D: .

CDR3: CASSEVWRGMSTDTQYF
DNA: TGTGCCAGCAGCGAAGTCTGGCGGGGGATGAGCACAGATACGCAGTATTTT
V: TRBV6-1
size: few
J: TRBJ2-3
D: TRBD2

CDR3: CASSPQGPYNEQFF
DNA: TGTGCCAGCAGCCCACAGGGACCCTACAATGAGCAGTTCTTC
V: TRBV28
size: once
J: TRBJ2-1
D: .

CDR3: CATSMQQGAREGGYTF
DNA: TGTGCCACCAGCATGCAACAGGGCGCGAGAGAGGGTGGCTACACCTTC
V: TRBV15
size: .
J: TRBJ1-2
D: .

CDR3: CASSPQGVSGSPLHF
DNA: TGTGCCAGTAGTCCACAGGGGGTATCTGGTTCACCCCTCCACTTT
V: TRBV19
size: once
J: TRBJ1-6
D: TRBD1

CDR3: CASSLAGQGRIMNTEAFF
DNA: TGTGCCAGCAGCTTAGCAGGACAGGGGCGTATCATGAACACTGAAGCTTTCTTT
V: TRBV7-9
size: few
J: TRBJ1-1
D: TRBD1

CDR3: CASSFQGANTEAFF
DNA: TGTGCCAGCAGTTTCCAGGGGGCAAACACTGAAGCTTTCTTT
V: TRBV6-1
size: .
J: TRBJ1-1
D: TRBD1

CDR3: CASSGERNQPQHF
DNA: TGTGCCAGCAGTGGAGAGCGCAATCAGCCCCAGCATTTT
V: TRBV6-1
size: .
J: TRBJ1-5
D: .

CDR3: CASSQGDLGANTEAFF
DNA: TGTGCCAGCAGCCAAGGGGACTTAGGGGCGAACACTGAAGCTTTCTTT
V: TRBV11-3
size: .
J: TRBJ1-1
D: .

CDR3: CASSSVDRNTEAFF
DNA: TGTGCCAGCAGCTCGGTCGACAGGAACACTGAAGCTTTCTTT
V: TRBV5-6
size: .
J: TRBJ1-1
D: .

CDR3: CASSLETGQATEAFF
DNA: TGTGCCAGCAGTCTAGAGACAGGGCAAGCCACTGAAGCTTTCTTT
V: TRBV2
size: .
J: TRBJ1-1
D: TRBD1

CDR3: CASSVEGYEQYF
DNA: TGTGCCAGCAGTGTCGAGGGTTACGAGCAGTACTTC
V: TRBV6-1
size: few
J: TRBJ2-7
D: .

CDR3: CASSGDRSKLFF
DNA: TGTGCCAGCAGCGGTGACAGGTCAAAACTGTTTTTT
V: TRBV2
size: .
J: TRBJ1-4
D: .

CDR3: CASSLAASGGLYEQYF
DNA: TGTGCCAGCAGCTTGGCGGCTAGCGGGGGCCTATACGAGCAGTACTTC
V: TRBV5-4
size: .
J: TRBJ2-7
D: TRBD2

CDR3: CASSFDMTYEQYF
DNA: TGTGCCAGCAGCTTTGACATGACCTACGAGCAGTACTTC
V: TRBV7-2
size: .
J: TRBJ2-7
D: .

CDR3: CASSLVKGSNTEAFF
DNA: TGTGCCAGCAGCCTTGTAAAGGGGTCTAACACTGAAGCTTTCTTT
V: TRBV7-8
size: .
J: TRBJ1-1
D: .

CDR3: CASSLSGQGVYGYTF
DNA: TGTGCCAGCAGCTTATCCGGACAGGGTGTCTATGGCTACACCTTC
V: TRBV13
size: .
J: TRBJ1-2
D: TRBD1

CDR3: CASTRTGAGDEKLFF
DNA: TGTGCCAGCACCCGAACAGGGGCTGGGGATGAAAAACTGTTTTTT
V: TRBV28
size: few
J: TRBJ1-4
D: TRBD1

CDR3: CSSSLGQGVGKLFF
DNA: TGTTCCAGCAGCTTAGGGCAGGGGGTCGGAAAACTGTTTTTT
V: TRBV7-9
size: .
J: TRBJ1-4
D: TRBD1